This TCR beta chain derives from a study of blood T cell repertoires in COVID-19. How the authors handled the data: Estimation of nucleated cell counts relied on the amplification of reference gene primers. Only in-frame clones appear in the TCRdb table, and some are missing; sequencing was by immunoSEQ multiplex PCR. V and J calls and clone size come straight from that table; D and trimming were deduced from the DNA. The repertoire has 72,000 or so clones, about 81% of them found once; the top ten carry 9.2%. The CDR3 extends over 15 amino acids. Deletions cut 1 base from V and 4 bases from J, with 13 bases between. CDR1 and CDR2 from the germline V gene are SGHNT and YENEEA.

The sequence was obtained from a human donor in a cohort sampled during active COVID-19. This sequence joins TRBV11-3 and TRBJ2-5; possible D gene TRBD2, 6 bases. Sequenced input: peripheral blood. CDR3 amino acids: CASSLGGVWIETQYF. DNA of the CDR3: TGTGCCAGCAGCTTAGGGGGGGTATGGATAGAGACCCAGTACTTC.